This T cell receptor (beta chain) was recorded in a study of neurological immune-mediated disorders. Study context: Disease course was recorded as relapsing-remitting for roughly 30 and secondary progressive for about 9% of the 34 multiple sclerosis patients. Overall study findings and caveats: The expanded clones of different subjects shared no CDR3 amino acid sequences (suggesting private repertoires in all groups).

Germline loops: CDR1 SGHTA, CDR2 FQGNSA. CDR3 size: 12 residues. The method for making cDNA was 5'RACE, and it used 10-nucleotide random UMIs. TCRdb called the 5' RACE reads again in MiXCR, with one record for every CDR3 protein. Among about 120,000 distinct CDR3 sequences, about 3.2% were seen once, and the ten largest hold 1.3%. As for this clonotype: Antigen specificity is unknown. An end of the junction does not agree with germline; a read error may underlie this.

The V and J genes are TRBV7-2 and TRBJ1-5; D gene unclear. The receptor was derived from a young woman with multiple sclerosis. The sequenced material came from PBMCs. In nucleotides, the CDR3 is TGTGACAGCAGCACCCTCGCTGGGCCCCAGCATTTT. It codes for CDSSTLAGPQHF. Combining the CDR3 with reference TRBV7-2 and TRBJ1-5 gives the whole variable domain GAGVSQSPSNKVTEKGKDVELRCDPISGHTALYWYRQSLGQGLEFLIYFQGNSAPDKSGLPSDRFSAERTGGSVSTLTIQRTQQEDSAVYLCDSSTLAGPQHFGDGTRLSIL.